The 25 T cell receptor beta chains presented below share a single source sample, sequenced in a study of long-term antiretroviral therapy in people with HIV. At survey level, the immunoSEQ assay was run in its v3.0 version. Sequencing used immunoSEQ multiplex PCR; TCRdb keeps in-frame clones, though not all of them. The sample shows about 28,000 clones, around 83% of them seen only once. Material: unsorted PBMCs, obtained 0.8 years after starting antiretroviral therapy. Receptor source: a woman aged 25 to 45 with HIV.

Only one count was recorded for this clone. The chain combines TRBV7-9 with TRBJ1-1; the match to TRBD1 covers 9 bases. Losses at the gene ends were 5 bases for V and 1 base for J; bases not matched to a gene: 11. Germline V gives CDR1 SEHNR, CDR2 FQNEAQ (reference sequence). The CDR3 covers 17 residues. The CDR3 sequence: CASSQKGQGIRNTEAFF. CDR3 in DNA: TGTGCCAGCAGCCAGAAGGGACAGGGCATACGGAACACTGAAGCTTTCTTT.

This clone appeared once. The chain has TRBV27 and TRBJ2-2, with D perhaps TRBD1 (6 bases). CDR1 and CDR2 (germline): MNHEY, SMNVEV (reference sequence). The CDR3 spans 15 residues. The V gene lost 10 bases and the J gene lost 0 bases, with 15 bases spanning the gap. CDR3 loop: CATLAGTTNTGELFF. Here the CDR3 DNA reads TGTGCCACCCTCGCCGGGACAACGAACACCGGGGAGCTGTTTTTT.

V is TRBV5-6 and J is TRBJ2-6; TRBD2 is a possible D gene (5 bases). The germline V gene has CDR1 SGHDT and CDR2 YYEEEE. The CDR3 totals 15 residues. Trimming shortened V by 4 bases and J by 2 bases, and 10 bases separated the two germline ends. The CDR3 sequence is CASSGRGAGANVLTF. The CDR3 nucleotides are TGTGCCAGCAGCGGCCGGGGTGCTGGGGCCAACGTCCTGACTTTC.

The DNA for the CDR3 is TGTGCCAGCAGTTACCGCCAGGGAGCCTATGGCTACACCTTC. It codes for CASSYRQGAYGYTF. The chain couples TRBV6-5 to TRBJ1-2; tentative D call: TRBD1 (5 bases). Germline V gene sequence: CDR1 MNHEY, CDR2 SVGAGI. This CDR3 spans 14 amino acids. The V end was cut by 2 bases, the J end by 4 bases, with 11 bases between.

The chain recombines TRBV5-1 with TRBJ2-6; 8 bases are a match to TRBD1. Trimming cost V 2 bases and J 0 bases; bases outside gene matches: 4. The CDR3 is made up of 17 amino acids. Germline lookup yields CDR1 SGHRS and CDR2 YFSETQ. CDR3 DNA sequence: TGCGCCAGCAGCTTAGGACAGGGAATCTCTGGGGCCAACGTCCTGACTTTC. It translates to CASSLGQGISGANVLTF.

This clone was counted once. This chain uses TRBV2 with TRBJ1-4; the D is unclear. The CDR3 has 14 residues. Germline V gene data show CDR1 as SNHLY and CDR2 as FYNNEI. Between the trimmed V and J ends, which lost 9 bases and 0 bases, there was a span of 11 bases. CDR3 nucleotide sequence: TGTGCCAGTACGAGTCTGACAACTAATGAAAAACTGTTTTTT. This gives the protein CASTSLTTNEKLFF.

This clone was seen a handful of times. The chain employs TRBV5-4 and TRBJ1-1; D is undetermined. The CDR3 totals 16 residues. Germline loops: CDR1 SGHNT, CDR2 YYREEE (reference sequence). The germline V and J ends were trimmed by 2 bases and 6 bases, with 20 bases remaining between them. In DNA form, the CDR3 reads TGTGCCAGCAGCTTTAGGGCCGCTCCAAGTGGACCTGAAGCTTTCTTT. Its translation is CASSFRAAPSGPEAFF.

The chain joins TRBV15 to TRBJ1-1; TRBD1 might be the D (6 bases). In germline, CDR1 is LNHNV, CDR2 YYDKDF (reference sequence). This CDR3 has 14 amino acids. V lost 4 bases and J 4 bases, leaving 13 bases between the germline ends. The DNA of the CDR3 is TGTGCCACCAGCATTTCTAAAGGGGGCACTGAAGCTTTCTTT. Translated, it gives CATSISKGGTEAFF.

V and J are TRBV6-5 and TRBJ1-6; no clear D gene. The CDR3 loop spans 16 amino acids. The V end was cut by 4 bases, the J end by 5 bases, with 15 bases between. Germline CDR1 and CDR2: MNHEY and SVGAGI. In DNA form, the CDR3 reads TGTGCCAGCAGTTTTTCCCACAGAGGAAATAATTCACCCCTCCACTTT. Translated: CASSFSHRGNNSPLHF.

CDR3 in DNA: TGTGCCTGTCCCCAGCGGGGGCGCTCGAATAATTCACCCCTCCACTTT. This sequence encodes CACPQRGRSNNSPLHF. The gene calls are TRBV30 and TRBJ1-6, with D possibly being TRBD1 (6 bases). This CDR3 comprises 16 residues. Trimming shortened V by 6 bases and J by 5 bases, and 20 bases separated the two germline ends. Germline CDR1 reads GTSNPN; CDR2 reads SVGIG (reference sequence).

The genes are TRBV5-1 and TRBJ2-5; TRBD2 is a possible D gene (6 bases). Trimming removed 4 bases from V and 2 bases from J, with 9 bases in between. This CDR3 has 13 amino acids. From germline, CDR1 is SGHRS and CDR2 YFSETQ. The CDR3 protein is CASSRGLQETQYF. The CDR3 DNA reads as TGCGCCAGCAGCAGGGGACTTCAAGAGACCCAGTACTTC.

The J gene is TRBJ1-5, the V gene TRBV19; the D gene is possibly TRBD1 (6 bases). CDR3 length: 17 amino acids. Trimming took 7 bases from V and 0 from J, leaving 19 bases between them. Germline V gene sequence: CDR1 LNHDA, CDR2 SQIVND (reference sequence). The chain's CDR3 is CASNPRGQLYSNQPQHF. Here the CDR3 DNA reads TGTGCCAGTAATCCCCGGGGACAACTATATAGCAATCAGCCCCAGCATTTT.

This rearrangement joins TRBV27 to TRBJ1-5; a weak D match, TRBD1 (6 bases). From germline, CDR1 is MNHEY and CDR2 SMNVEV (reference sequence). V was clipped by 6 bases and J by 0 bases, with 21 bases between them. The CDR3 length is 18 residues. CDR3 bases: TGTGCCAGCAGCCCGACAGGCGAGCCCCTATATAGCAATCAGCCCCAGCATTTT. This translates into CASSPTGEPLYSNQPQHF.

This clone appeared a single time. CDR3 region: CASSSTGGKAYEQYF. The CDR3 nucleotides are TGTGCCAGCAGCTCCACGGGGGGAAAAGCCTACGAGCAGTACTTC. This chain joins TRBV7-3 and TRBJ2-7, with TRBD2 matching over 7 bases. This CDR3 spans 15 amino acids. Germline V lookup: CDR1 SGHTA, CDR2 FQGTGA. The ends lost 4 bases at V and 2 bases at J; junction bases unmatched: 8.

The chain couples TRBV6-1 to TRBJ1-5, with unresolved D. The V end was cut by 8 bases, the J end by 0 bases, with 14 bases between. The CDR3 has 15 residues. Germline loops: CDR1 MNHNS, CDR2 SASEGT. Here the CDR3 reads CASSRTDYSNQPQHF. Written as DNA, the CDR3 is TGTGCCAGCTCCAGGACGGATTATAGCAATCAGCCCCAGCATTTT.

The V call is TRBV30, the J call TRBJ1-1, with TRBD1 matching 10 bases. Germline V gene sequence: CDR1 GTSNPN, CDR2 SVGIG (reference sequence). The CDR3 has 13 residues. Germline trimming cut 2 bases from V and 5 bases from J; bases unmatched to any gene: 2. The CDR3 nucleotides are TGTGCCTGGAGTCGGACAGGGGGTACTGAAGCTTTCTTT. It is translated as CAWSRTGGTEAFF.

This clone was detected a few times. The chain has TRBV7-9 and TRBJ1-6; 8 nucleotides align to TRBD1. CDR1 is SEHNR, CDR2 FQNEAQ, per germline (reference sequence). V trimming: 3 bases; J trimming: 9 bases; junction bases outside the gene matches: 4. The CDR3 consists of 14 residues. The CDR3, as DNA: TGTGCCAGCAGCTTCTCAGGGGGCGCTTCACCCCTCCACTTT. Its translation is CASSFSGGASPLHF. The whole variable domain, filled in from reference TRBV7-9 and TRBJ1-6, reads DTGVSQNPRHKITKRGQNVTFRCDPISEHNRLYWYRQTLGQGPEFLTYFQNEAQLEKSRLLSDRFSAERPKGSFSTLEIQRTEQGDSAMYLCASSFSGGASPLHFGNGTRLTVT.

The DNA of the CDR3 is TGTGCCAGCAGCTTTTCAGGTCTGAACACTGAAGCTTTCTTT. It yields the protein CASSFSGLNTEAFF. This chain joins TRBV5-5 and TRBJ1-1; D is unclear. V shed 2 bases and J shed 0 bases, with 8 bases lying between them. This CDR3 region has 14 residues. Per germline, CDR1 SGHKS and CDR2 YYEKEE (reference sequence).

This clone was observed once. V and J are TRBV5-6 and TRBJ2-7; D tentatively fits TRBD1 or TRBD2 (5 bases each). The CDR3 sequence is 16 residues long. Germline CDR1 reads SGHDT; CDR2 reads YYEEEE. The V and J ends lost 0 bases and 4 bases respectively, with 17 bases between them. CDR3 nucleotides: TGTGCCAGCAGCTTGGTGTGGGGGAGCATAGTGTACGAGCAGTACTTC. As protein: CASSLVWGSIVYEQYF.

The V and J genes are TRBV6-5 and TRBJ2-1; tentatively, D is TRBD2 (6 bases). CDR3 size: 11 residues. Germline lookup yields CDR1 MNHEY and CDR2 SVGAGI. V was trimmed by 4 bases and J by 9 bases, leaving 7 bases between them. The CDR3: CASSFGGEQFF. CDR3 DNA: TGTGCCAGCAGTTTCGGGGGTGAGCAGTTCTTC.

This sequence joins TRBV30 and TRBJ1-5; D gene ambiguous. This CDR3 is built from 16 residues. V lost 2 bases and J lost 5, with 19 bases in between. Germline loops: CDR1 GTSNPN, CDR2 SVGIG (reference sequence). The CDR3: CAWSQGLLSSHQPQHF. The CDR3 nucleotides are TGTGCCTGGAGTCAAGGACTCTTAAGTTCCCATCAGCCCCAGCATTTT. Looking up the rest from reference TRBV30 and TRBJ1-5 gives the full variable domain: SQTIHQWPATLVQPVGSPLSLECTVEGTSNPNLYWYRQAAGRGLQLLFYSVGIGQISSEVPQNLSASRPQDRQFILSSKKLLLSDSGFYLCAWSQGLLSSHQPQHFGDGTRLSIL.

The chain carries TRBV4-1 and TRBJ1-1; D ambiguous. Between the trimmed V and J ends, which lost 1 base and 4 bases, there was a span of 10 bases. Germline V gene data show CDR1 as MGHRA and CDR2 as YSYEKL. CDR3 length: 14 amino acids. Here the CDR3 reads CASSQGNPTTEAFF. The CDR3 nucleotides read TGCGCCAGCAGCCAAGGAAACCCCACCACTGAAGCTTTCTTT.

This sequence joins TRBV6-1 and TRBJ1-5; perhaps TRBD1 as D (6 bases). CDR3 length: 13 amino acids. V shed 4 bases and J shed 5 bases, with 9 bases lying between them. Looked up from germline, CDR1 is MNHNS and CDR2 is SASEGT. The CDR3 DNA sequence: TGTGCCAGCAGTGCCAGGGGTGATCAGCCCCAGCATTTT. Translating it yields CASSARGDQPQHF.

The chain employs TRBV2 and TRBJ1-5; possible D gene TRBD1, 6 bases. V dropped 3 bases and J dropped 8 bases, with 20 bases sitting between them. The CDR3 sequence is 16 residues long. Germline V gene lookup returns CDR1 SNHLY and CDR2 FYNNEI. The DNA for the CDR3 is TGTGCCAGCAGTGATGTGCTGGGGGCCGTGGTGGAGCCCCAGCATTTT. It yields the protein CASSDVLGAVVEPQHF. Variable domain in full (rest from reference TRBV2 and TRBJ1-5): EPEVTQTPSHQVTQMGQEVILRCVPISNHLYFYWYRQILGQKVEFLVSFYNNEISEKSEIFDDQFSVERPDGSNFTLKIRSTKLEDSAMYFCASSDVLGAVVEPQHFGDGTRLSIL.

This chain connects TRBV6-1 to TRBJ1-1; D might be TRBD1 (6 bases). From germline, CDR1 is MNHNS and CDR2 SASEGT. Between the trimmed V and J ends, which lost 1 base and 10 bases, there was a span of 19 bases. The CDR3 consists of 15 residues. The CDR3 DNA reads TGTGCCAGCAGTGAAGGGAGGCAGGGTAGCAGGGGAGCTTTCTTT. This translates into CASSEGRQGSRGAFF.